One T cell receptor beta chain is described in this entry. Its specificity is unknown. Per the authors' pipeline: Sequence data from immunoSEQ were junction-only and lacked quality scores; consequently, filtering differed. Measured with immunoSEQ multiplex PCR; TCRdb has only the in-frame clones, and not every one. The DNA was the basis for D and trimming; V, J and clone size are from that table. This table holds around 500,000 clones, approximately 79% found once. This sample is drawn from a study of shared clonotypes between healthy human individuals. J gave up 5 bases and V 0 bases, and 5 bases lay outside the gene matches. The CDR3 sequence is 15 residues long. Germline-derived CDR1 and CDR2 are WSHSY and SAAADI. General study points: Only a few donors were included, so the genetic and exposure-history diversity represented was limited.

Material for sequencing was PBMCs. This clonotype was sampled from a woman aged 35 to 49 in good health. Some clones in this sample may be carry-over from other donors' samples. The rearrangement joins TRBV10-2 to TRBJ2-5; 8 nucleotides line up with TRBD2. The chain's CDR3 is CASSESLAGWETQYF. CDR3 nucleotides: TGCGCCAGCAGTGAGTCGCTAGCGGGTTGGGAGACCCAGTACTTC.